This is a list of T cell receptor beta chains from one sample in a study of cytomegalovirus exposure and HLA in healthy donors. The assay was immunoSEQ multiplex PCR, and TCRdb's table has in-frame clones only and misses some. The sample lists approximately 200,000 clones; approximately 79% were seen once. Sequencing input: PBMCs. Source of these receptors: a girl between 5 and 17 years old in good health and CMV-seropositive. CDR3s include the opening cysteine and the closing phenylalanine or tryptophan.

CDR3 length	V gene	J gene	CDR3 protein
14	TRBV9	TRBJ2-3	CASSGGQTTDTQYF
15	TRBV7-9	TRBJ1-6	CASSPYGQGGSPLHF
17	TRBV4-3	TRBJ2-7	CASSQELRDRALTTQYF
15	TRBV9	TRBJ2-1	CASNPDGLAANEQFF
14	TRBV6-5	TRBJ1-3	CASKTGISGNTIYF
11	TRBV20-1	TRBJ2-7	CSASRGYEQYF
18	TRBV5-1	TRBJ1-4	CASSFSGAGSATNEKLFF
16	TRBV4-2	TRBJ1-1	CASSQEQGAENTEAFF
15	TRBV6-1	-	CASSGLGAAPYEQYF
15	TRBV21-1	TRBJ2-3	CASSVSGGRLDTQYF
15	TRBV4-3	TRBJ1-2	CASSQDGAGKYGYTF
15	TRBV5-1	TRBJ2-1	CASSVGLGPYNEQFF
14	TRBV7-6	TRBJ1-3	CASRETGGGNTIYF
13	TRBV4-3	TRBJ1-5	CASSQLTGGPQHF
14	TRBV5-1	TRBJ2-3	CASSLQGETDTQYF
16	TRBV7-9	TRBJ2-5	CASSFTPGQGRETQYF
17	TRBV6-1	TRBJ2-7	CASSERGRGPSSYEQYF
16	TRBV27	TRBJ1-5	CASSLSGLTGNQPQHF
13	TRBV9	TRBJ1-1	CASSVDGNTEAFF
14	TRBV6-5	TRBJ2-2	CASSYPDRAGELFF
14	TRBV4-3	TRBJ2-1	CASSQVGGNNEQFF
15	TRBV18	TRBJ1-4	CASSGGTGLQEKLFF
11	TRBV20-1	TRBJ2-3	CSARAGDTQYF
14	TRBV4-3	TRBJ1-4	CASRYQGGNEKLFF
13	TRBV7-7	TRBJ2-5	CASSSGGGETQYF
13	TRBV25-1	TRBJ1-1	CASANRVDTEAFF
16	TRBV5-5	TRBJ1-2	CASSFPTGLSVRGYTF
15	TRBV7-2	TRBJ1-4	CASSLVTGPNEKLFF
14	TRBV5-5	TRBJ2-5	CASSSGQLQETQYF
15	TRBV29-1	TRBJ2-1	CSVVRLAGGQDEQFF